Reported below is one TCR beta chain. Its cognate antigen is unknown. Germline-derived CDR1 and CDR2 are ENHRY and SYGVKD. The CDR3 is made up of 15 amino acids. This sample was taken from a study of T cells expressing NK-cell markers. One entry per CDR3 protein, without DNA, is what TCRdb gives after re-calling the 5' RACE reads. This table holds a few hundred thousand distinct CDR3 sequences. Whole-study results and caveats: Among four donors, these clonotypes also ranked first in the CD3+CD56-NKG2C+ fraction.

This sequence was found in a man aged 18 to 69 in good health. The chain recombines TRBV10-3 with TRBJ2-4; the TRBD1 assignment by TCRdb is unverifiable without DNA. Input material: blood T cells: a sorted CD56 or NKG2C T cell subset, CD4+ or CD8+ T cells, or bulk PBMC T cells (not recorded which). The CDR3 sequence: CAIQGGGFLGNIQYF.